This TCR beta chain was sequenced during a study of immune cell composition in non-small cell lung cancer. Using immunoSEQ multiplex PCR, the repertoire was profiled, and TCRdb retains in-frame clones only, with some absent. This table has over 7,500 clones, about 72% appearing once. Normal lung sampling was at least 3 cm from the tumour, as distant as possible. This CDR3 has 16 residues. The germline CDR1 and CDR2 sequences are PRHDT and FYEKMQ (reference sequence). The V end lost 5 bases, the J end lost 0 bases, and 15 bases lay between the germline ends. Sequencing was performed on non-adjacent lung tissue. The rearrangement joins TRBV13 to TRBJ2-3; D is possibly TRBD1 (6 bases). The receptor was isolated from a human donor with non-small cell lung cancer. The CDR3 sequence: CASSPRSQGSTDTQYF. DNA of the CDR3: TGTGCCAGCAGCCCAAGATCACAGGGAAGCACAGATACGCAGTATTTT.